One sample yielded the 21 T cell receptor beta chains listed below, sequenced in a study of immune heterogeneity within non-small cell lung tumors. Bulk tumor genomic DNA (around 600 ng per sample) served as template. Biopsy collection occurred during surgery, with several far-apart biopsies per primary tumor. With untreated, newly diagnosed non-small cell lung cancer, the patients went on to undergo curative surgery. TCR beta CDR3 was amplified by multiplex PCR using 32 V and 13 J primers. Each CDR3 protein is one row after TCRdb ran MiXCR on the multiplex PCR reads. This table has 13,000 or so distinct CDR3 sequences, about 22% appearing once. The sample comprised lung tumor tissue. These receptors were obtained from a man aged 55 to 70 with non-small cell lung cancer.

CDR3 in DNA: TGCGCCAGCAGCCGCTCCGGGACAGTTGATGAAAAACTGTTTTTT. Translating gives CASSRSGTVDEKLFF. The V gene is TRBV4-1, the J gene TRBJ1-4, with 7 bases that match TRBD1. This CDR3 region has 15 residues. Germline loops: CDR1 MGHRA, CDR2 YSYEKL. The junction had 8 bases not matched to a gene; V was cut back by 4 bases and J by 6 bases.

By share, this clonotype counts as medium-sized. The chain couples TRBV6-5 to TRBJ2-1; 7 bases are shared with TRBD2. V was clipped by 2 bases and J by 7 bases; unmatched bases: 8. This CDR3 has 15 amino acids. The germline CDR1 and CDR2 sequences are MNHEY and SVGAGI. The CDR3 DNA reads TGTGCCAGCAGTTACGGCGGGAGCGGTTTGAATGAGCAGTTCTTC. It specifies CASSYGGSGLNEQFF.

The chain joins TRBV3-1 to TRBJ2-2; TRBD2 matches 7 bases. CDR3 size: 17 residues. V lost 0 bases, J lost 3 bases, and 7 bases stayed unmatched. Germline V gives CDR1 LGHDT, CDR2 YNNKEL (reference sequence). The CDR3 DNA reads as TGTGCCAGCAGCCAAGAAAAGGGAGGGGTGGACACCGGGGAGCTGTTTTTT. It specifies CASSQEKGGVDTGELFF.

In the case of this clonotype: A much larger clone lies a single base off, so this may be a read error. The conserved final phenylalanine or tryptophan is absent from the CDR3, which likely points to a read error. J is TRBJ2-7 and V is TRBV27; possibly TRBD1 for D (6 bases). The CDR3 extends over 13 amino acids. Germline CDR1 MNHEY, CDR2 SMNVEV (reference sequence). V gave up 5 bases and J gave up 2 bases, with 10 bases separating them. The CDR3 loop is CASSRGGPYEQYS. The CDR3, as DNA: TGTGCCAGCAGTCGAGGGGGTCCCTACGAGCAGTACTCC.

This clonotype turned up a few times. In DNA, the CDR3 is TGTGCCAGCAGTTTACGAGGGATTGGCACCGGGGAGCTGTTTTTT. Protein product: CASSLRGIGTGELFF. V gene TRBV12-3 or TRBV12-4 combines with J gene TRBJ2-2; the D gene is possibly TRBD2 (5 bases). V was clipped by 2 bases and J by 4 bases, with 11 bases between them. CDR3 length: 15 amino acids.

Notes on this clonotype: A much larger clone is a single base away; this may be a read error. The chain uses TRBV10-2 and TRBJ2-7; possibly TRBD1 for D (5 bases). The CDR3 spans 14 residues. V dropped 8 bases and J dropped 5 bases, with 19 bases sitting between them. In germline, CDR1 is WSHSY, CDR2 SAAADI. The CDR3 here is CASPPAGNPHEQYF. As DNA, the CDR3 is TGCGCCAGCCCGCCGGCAGGGAATCCCCACGAGCAGTACTTC.

This clonotype was seen more than once but under ten times. CDR3 amino acids: CASSLSGLDSPLHF. In DNA, the CDR3 is TGTGCCAGCAGCTTATCAGGGTTGGATTCACCCCTCCACTTT. The gene calls are TRBV7-9 and TRBJ1-6; maybe TRBD1 (5 bases). Germline CDR1 is SEHNR and CDR2 is FQNEAQ (reference sequence). Trimming shortened V by 2 bases and J by 8 bases, and 10 bases separated the two germline ends. CDR3 length: 14 amino acids.

The J gene is TRBJ1-1, the V gene TRBV5-1; the D is unclear. The CDR3 length is 14 residues. Trimming cost V 4 bases and J 1 base, with 11 bases left between them. CDR1 and CDR2 from the germline V gene are SGHRS and YFSETQ. CDR3 nucleotides: TGCGCCAGCAGCCCCATTAGTTCGAACACTGAAGCTTTCTTT. Protein sequence: CASSPISSNTEAFF.

Note on this clonotype: The junction and the germline gene differ at one end; a read error may be behind it. The CDR3 nucleotides read TGTGCCAGCAGACCCTTGGACGGGGGATTGATGTTCTTC. Amino acids: CASRPLDGGLMFF. The genes are TRBV6-1 and TRBJ1-2; TRBD1 might be the D (5 bases). The CDR3 has 13 amino acids. From germline, CDR1 is MNHNS and CDR2 SASEGT.

This clonotype was seen ten or more times. In nucleotides, the CDR3 is TGCGCCAGCAGCTTGGCCGGGGGACTAGCGTCCTACGAGCAGTACTTC. Translating gives CASSLAGGLASYEQYF. The gene calls are TRBV5-1 and TRBJ2-7; 10 nucleotides align to TRBD2. The length of the CDR3 is 16 residues. From germline, CDR1 is SGHRS and CDR2 YFSETQ. Trimming removed 0 bases from V and 1 base from J; junction bases left unmatched: 4.

This clonotype was seen only a few times. This rearrangement joins TRBV11-1 to TRBJ1-1, with D hard to call. V was pared by 1 base and J by 4 bases, with 10 bases between. The germline V gene encodes CDR1 SGHAT and CDR2 FQDESV (reference sequence). The CDR3 spans 14 residues. The CDR3 DNA sequence: TGTGCCAGCAGCTTAGGCCTGAAGGGCACTGAAGCTTTCTTT. Translated, it gives CASSLGLKGTEAFF.

This clonotype was detected once. The chain is built from TRBV5-1 and TRBJ2-7; TRBD1 matches 8 bases. This CDR3 comprises 14 residues. Per the germline V gene, CDR1 is SGHRS and CDR2 is YFSETQ. J was trimmed by 0 bases and V by 8 bases; bases with no gene match: 7. CDR3 sequence reads: CARGPTGGSYEQYF. CDR3 coding DNA: TGCGCCAGAGGCCCAACAGGGGGCTCCTACGAGCAGTACTTC.

As concerns this clonotype: A much larger clone sits a single nucleotide away, making a read error possible. The chain links TRBV30 to TRBJ1-2; no definite D call. Germline V lookup: CDR1 GTSNPN, CDR2 SVGIG (reference sequence). V lost 0 bases, J lost 5 bases, and 16 bases lay in between. This CDR3 region has 15 residues. As DNA, the CDR3 is TGTGCCTGGAGTGTACGAGGGTCCAAAAAATATGGCTACACCTTC. Its translation: CAWSVRGSKKYGYTF.

Note on this clonotype: The junction and the germline gene differ at one end; a read error may be behind it. The chain uses TRBV20-1 and TRBJ2-7; 9 positions match TRBD1. CDR1 and CDR2 from the germline V gene are DFQATT and SNEGSKA (reference sequence). The CDR3 runs 14 residues. CDR3 region: CSTRDGTGFYEQYF. DNA of the CDR3: TGCAGTACTAGAGATGGGACAGGGTTTTACGAGCAGTACTTC.

This clonotype was found many times. This chain joins TRBV20-1 and TRBJ2-7; 8 bases line up with TRBD2. Germline V gene data show CDR1 as DFQATT and CDR2 as SNEGSKA (reference sequence). The CDR3 spans 15 residues. The ends lost 0 bases at V and 1 base at J; junction bases unmatched: 5. The CDR3 DNA is TGCAGTGCTAGAGATCGGGGCGGGGGGTCCTACGAGCAGTACTTC. This sequence encodes CSARDRGGGSYEQYF.

This rearrangement joins TRBV18 to TRBJ1-1; the D is unclear. CDR3 length: 14 residues. Germline values: CDR1 KGHSH, CDR2 LQKENI. Trimming pared 1 base from V and 5 bases from J, leaving 11 bases between. The CDR3 reads CASSPQGSRTEAFF. In DNA, the CDR3 is TGTGCCAGCTCACCACAGGGTTCTAGGACTGAAGCTTTCTTT.

V and J are TRBV2 and TRBJ2-5; D is undetermined. Germline-derived CDR1 and CDR2 are SNHLY and FYNNEI. Trimming removed 6 bases at V and 4 bases at J, with 15 bases between. The CDR3 runs to 14 residues. CDR3 amino acids: CASSLTDFGETQYF. The CDR3 nucleotides are TGTGCCAGCAGCCTGACTGACTTTGGAGAGACCCAGTACTTC.

Sample share makes this clonotype medium-sized (0.01 to 0.1%). V is TRBV12-3 or TRBV12-4 and J is TRBJ2-7; no definite D call. V was shortened by 4 bases and J by 2 bases, with 9 bases between the two germline ends. The CDR3 is 13 residues long. CDR3 bases: TGTGCCAGCAGTTACGGGTCAACCTACGAGCAGTACTTC. Its protein is CASSYGSTYEQYF.

This clonotype was found a few times. The chain carries TRBV10-3 and TRBJ1-1; TRBD1 is a possible D gene (6 bases). Trimming removed 9 bases at V and 3 bases at J, with 14 bases between. CDR3 size: 13 residues. Germline-derived CDR1 and CDR2 are ENHRY and SYGVKD. CDR3 bases: TGTGCCATATCCAACAGGGAGGACACTGAAGCTTTCTTT. Translated, it gives CAISNREDTEAFF.

V is TRBV30 and J is TRBJ1-5, with unresolved D. CDR3 length: 15 amino acids. V was shortened by 3 bases and J by 0 bases, with 12 bases between the two germline ends. Germline-derived CDR1 and CDR2 are GTSNPN and SVGIG (reference sequence). CDR3 DNA sequence: TGTGCCTGGAGCCGGGGTGTTGATAGCAATCAGCCCCAGCATTTT. Its protein is CAWSRGVDSNQPQHF.

By share, this clonotype counts as medium-sized (0.01 to 0.1%). The rearrangement links TRBV6-1 to TRBJ2-7, with 8 bases identical to TRBD2. The V segment lost 5 bases and the J segment 3 bases; nucleotides outside the gene matches: 6. Germline V gives CDR1 MNHNS, CDR2 SASEGT. The CDR3 length is 14 residues. The CDR3 region is CASSYEREIYEQYF. The CDR3 DNA reads TGTGCCAGCAGTTATGAGCGGGAGATCTACGAGCAGTACTTC.